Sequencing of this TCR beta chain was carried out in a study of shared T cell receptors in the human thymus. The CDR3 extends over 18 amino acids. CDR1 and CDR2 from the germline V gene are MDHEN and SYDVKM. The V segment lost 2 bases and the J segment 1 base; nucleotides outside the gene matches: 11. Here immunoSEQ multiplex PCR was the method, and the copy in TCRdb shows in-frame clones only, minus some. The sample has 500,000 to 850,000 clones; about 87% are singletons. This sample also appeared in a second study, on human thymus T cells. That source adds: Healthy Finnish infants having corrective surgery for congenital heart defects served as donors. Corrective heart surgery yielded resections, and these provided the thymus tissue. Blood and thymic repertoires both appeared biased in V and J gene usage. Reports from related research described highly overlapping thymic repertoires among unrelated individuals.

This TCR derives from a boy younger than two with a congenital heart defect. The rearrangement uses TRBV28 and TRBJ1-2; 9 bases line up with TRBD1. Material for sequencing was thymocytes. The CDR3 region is CASSLTGTGMPFNYGYTF. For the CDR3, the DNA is TGTGCCAGCAGTTTAACCGGGACAGGGATGCCTTTTAACTATGGCTACACCTTC.